The source of this T cell receptor beta chain is a study of OX40 agonist ivuxolimab in advanced cancers. General observations from the study: Some patients without response likewise showed low normalized clonal expansion. Circulating CD4+ and CD8+ T cells showed clonal expansion by week 6 at 0.1 to 3.0 mg/kg.

The CDR3 is made up of 15 amino acids. CDR1 and CDR2 (germline): SGHTA, FQGNSA. Trimming left V 2 bases short and J 1 base short, with 9 bases between. Produced via immunoSEQ multiplex PCR; TCRdb's table is partial and in-frame only. This sample has approximately 20,000 clones, with 75% to 85% found just once. As for this clone: Antigen: not known.

Source: CD4+ or CD8+ T cells sorted from blood, taken in a trial of the OX40 agonist ivuxolimab. The chain carries TRBV7-2 and TRBJ1-5; D is unclear. The clonotype originates from an adult with an advanced solid tumor such as melanoma, head and neck, liver or kidney cancer. CDR3 sequence (DNA): TGTGCCAGCAGCTTATTGCTGGGAAGCAATCAGCCCCAGCATTTT. This translates into CASSLLLGSNQPQHF.